This TCR beta chain was retrieved from a study of T cell changes during pregnancy in multiple sclerosis. Using immunoSEQ multiplex PCR, the repertoire was profiled, and TCRdb retains in-frame clones only, with some absent. This table has tens of thousands of clones, under 95% appearing once. This clone was observed a handful of times. The V end lost 5 bases, the J end lost 6 bases, and 13 bases lay between the germline ends. The CDR3 is 13 amino acids. Per germline, CDR1 MNHNY and CDR2 SVGAGI (reference sequence). The sequencing here drew on peripheral blood, taken before pregnancy. The source of this sequence is a female donor with multiple sclerosis, enrolled in a pregnancy study. The chain has TRBV6-6 and TRBJ1-1; D is unclear. The DNA of the CDR3 is TGTGCCAGCAGTGGCGGGCGCGGCCCTGAAGCTTTCTTT. Its translation is CASSGGRGPEAFF.